Sequencing of this T cell receptor (beta chain) was carried out in a study of shared clonotypes between healthy human individuals. CDR1 is SQVTM, CDR2 ANQGSEA, per germline. V shed 7 bases, J shed 6 bases, and the junction held 8 bases outside the gene matches. This CDR3 is 14 amino acids long. Naive CD8 cells were CD45RO-negative, positively selected for CCR7, excluding terminally differentiated effector memory CD45RA+ cells. At the deep level, the assay was run. Clones were sequenced by immunoSEQ multiplex PCR, and TCRdb holds only the in-frame ones, with some missing. Of roughly 770,000 clones in the sample, 96% are singletons; the top ten hold over 0.2%.

The chain joins TRBV29-1 to TRBJ2-2; 10 bases line up with TRBD1. The origin of this receptor is a man aged 30 to 39 in good health. What was sequenced was naive CD8+ T cells sorted from blood. CDR3 residues: CSAVGTGVSGELFF. The CDR3, as DNA: TGCAGCGCCGTCGGGACAGGGGTTTCCGGGGAGCTGTTTTTT.